This T cell receptor (beta chain) was obtained from a study of blood T cell repertoires in COVID-19. The V end lost 1 base, the J end lost 8 bases, and 11 bases lay between the germline ends. In germline, CDR1 is GTSNPN, CDR2 SVGIG (reference sequence). The CDR3 has 12 amino acids. Seattle cases were enrolled at active infection and followed longitudinally. Method: immunoSEQ multiplex PCR; TCRdb's copy keeps in-frame clones and lacks some. The data hold 90,000 or so clones, with around nine tenths observed a single time. The TCR was taken from a woman aged 55-69 years with COVID-19, enrolled during active disease. V gene TRBV30 combines with J gene TRBJ1-1; a weak D match, TRBD1 (6 bases). The sample comprised peripheral blood. CDR3 bases: TGTGCCTGGAGTGGGACAGTCCAAGAAGCTTTCTTT. Amino acid sequence: CAWSGTVQEAFF.